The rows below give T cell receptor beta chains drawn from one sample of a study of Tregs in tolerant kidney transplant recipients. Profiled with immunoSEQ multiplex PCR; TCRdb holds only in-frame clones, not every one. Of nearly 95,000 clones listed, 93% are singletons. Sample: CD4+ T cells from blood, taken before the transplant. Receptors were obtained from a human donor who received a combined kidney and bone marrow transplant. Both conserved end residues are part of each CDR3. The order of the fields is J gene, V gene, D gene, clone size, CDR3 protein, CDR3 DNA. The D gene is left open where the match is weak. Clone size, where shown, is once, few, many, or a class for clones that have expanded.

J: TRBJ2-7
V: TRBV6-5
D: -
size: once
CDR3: CASSYSRGPYEQYF
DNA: TGTGCCAGCAGTTACTCAAGGGGCCCCTACGAGCAGTACTTC

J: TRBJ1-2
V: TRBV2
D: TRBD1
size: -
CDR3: CASSAWDRAGGGYTF
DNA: TGTGCCAGCAGTGCCTGGGACAGGGCGGGGGGAGGCTACACCTTC

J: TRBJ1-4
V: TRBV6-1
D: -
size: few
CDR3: CASSDRGGNEKLFF
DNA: TGTGCCAGCAGTGATCGGGGGGGAAATGAAAAACTGTTTTTT

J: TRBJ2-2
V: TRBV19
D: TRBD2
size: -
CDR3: CASSIVGRGGRRNTGELFF
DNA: TGTGCCAGTAGTATAGTTGGGCGGGGGGGCCGACGTAACACCGGGGAGCTGTTTTTT

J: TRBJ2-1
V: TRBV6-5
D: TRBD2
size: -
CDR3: CASSTRSGRGNEQFF
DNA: TGTGCCAGCAGCACCCGTAGCGGGAGGGGCAATGAGCAGTTCTTC

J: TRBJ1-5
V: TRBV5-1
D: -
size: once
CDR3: CASRDTPNSNQPQHF
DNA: TGCGCCAGCCGGGACACTCCAAATAGCAATCAGCCCCAGCATTTT

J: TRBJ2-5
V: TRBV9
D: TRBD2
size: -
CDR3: CASSAGTSGGDTQYF
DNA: TGTGCCAGCAGCGCCGGGACTAGCGGGGGGGATACCCAGTACTTC

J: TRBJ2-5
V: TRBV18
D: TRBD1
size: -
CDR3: CASSPGTGGIETQYF
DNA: TGTGCCAGCTCACCGGGGACAGGGGGCATAGAGACCCAGTACTTC

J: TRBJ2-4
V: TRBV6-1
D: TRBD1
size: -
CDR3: CASSAGQGAPWTKNIQYF
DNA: TGTGCCAGCAGTGCGGGACAGGGGGCCCCTTGGACCAAAAACATTCAGTACTTC

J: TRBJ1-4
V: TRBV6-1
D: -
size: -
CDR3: CASISHRAGEKLFF
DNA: TGTGCCAGCATTTCCCACAGGGCTGGAGAAAAACTGTTTTTT

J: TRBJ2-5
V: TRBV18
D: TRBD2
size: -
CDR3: CASSPSSGQETQYF
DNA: TGTGCCAGCTCACCATCTAGCGGGCAAGAGACCCAGTACTTC

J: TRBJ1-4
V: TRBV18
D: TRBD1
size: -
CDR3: CASSPIGQGGPKLFF
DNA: TGTGCCAGCTCACCTATTGGACAGGGGGGACCAAAACTGTTTTTT

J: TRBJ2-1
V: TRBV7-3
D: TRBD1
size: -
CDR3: CASSWTGSNEQFF
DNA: TGTGCCAGCAGCTGGACAGGGTCAAATGAGCAGTTCTTC

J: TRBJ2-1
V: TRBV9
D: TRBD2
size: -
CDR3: CASSPLAGGLYNEQFF
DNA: TGTGCCAGCAGCCCACTAGCGGGGGGGCTCTACAATGAGCAGTTCTTC

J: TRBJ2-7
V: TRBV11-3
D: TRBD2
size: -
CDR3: CASSSGLAGAKYEQYF
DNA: TGTGCCAGCAGCTCTGGACTAGCGGGAGCGAAATACGAGCAGTACTTC

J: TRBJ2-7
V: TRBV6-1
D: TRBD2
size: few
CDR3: CASSLAGGSSYEQYF
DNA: TGTGCCAGCAGTCTAGCGGGGGGGAGCTCCTACGAGCAGTACTTC

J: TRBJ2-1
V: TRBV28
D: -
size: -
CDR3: CASSPPRLGSGEQFF
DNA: TGTGCCAGCAGTCCCCCGAGGCTCGGGTCAGGGGAGCAGTTCTTC

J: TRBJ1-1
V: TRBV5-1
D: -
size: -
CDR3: CASSLGGLAFF
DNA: TGCGCCAGCAGCCTGGGAGGGTTAGCTTTCTTT

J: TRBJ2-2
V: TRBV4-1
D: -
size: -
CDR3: CASSLRGISSTGELFF
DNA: TGCGCCAGCAGCTTAAGGGGGATTTCGAGCACCGGGGAGCTGTTTTTT

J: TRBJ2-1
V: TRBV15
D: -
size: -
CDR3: CATSRDKAGEQFF
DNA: TGTGCCACCAGCAGAGACAAGGCAGGGGAGCAGTTCTTC

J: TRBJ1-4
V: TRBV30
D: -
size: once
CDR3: CAWRGLGVEKLFF
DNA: TGTGCCTGGAGGGGTCTCGGGGTCGAAAAACTGTTTTTT

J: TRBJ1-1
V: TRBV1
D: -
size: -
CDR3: CTSSQDLTVRPEAFF
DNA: TGCACCAGCAGCCAAGATTTGACCGTCAGGCCTGAAGCTTTCTTT

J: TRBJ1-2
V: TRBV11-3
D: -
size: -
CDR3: CASSDSYRGGYTF
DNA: TGTGCCAGCAGCGACAGTTACCGGGGGGGCTACACCTTC

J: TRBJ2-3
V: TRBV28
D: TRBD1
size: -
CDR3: CASSIRPGQETDTQYF
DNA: TGTGCCAGCAGTATAAGACCGGGACAGGAGACAGATACGCAGTATTTT

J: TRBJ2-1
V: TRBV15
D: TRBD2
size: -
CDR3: CATRESGLAGVFSYNEQFF
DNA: TGTGCCACCAGGGAGAGCGGACTAGCGGGGGTCTTCTCCTACAATGAGCAGTTCTTC

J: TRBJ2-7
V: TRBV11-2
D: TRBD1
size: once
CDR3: CASSSIQGVSFYEQYF
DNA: TGTGCCAGCAGCTCCATACAGGGGGTTTCCTTCTACGAGCAGTACTTC

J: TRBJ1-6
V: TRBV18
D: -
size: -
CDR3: CASSESRSGNNSPLHF
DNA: TGTGCCAGCTCAGAGTCACGGTCAGGGAATAATTCACCCCTCCACTTT

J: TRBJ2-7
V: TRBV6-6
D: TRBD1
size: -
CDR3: CASRRQGDEQYF
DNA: TGTGCCAGCAGGAGACAGGGAGACGAGCAGTACTTC

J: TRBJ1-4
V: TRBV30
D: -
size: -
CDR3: CAWRNDGYEKLFF
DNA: TGTGCCTGGCGAAACGATGGCTATGAAAAACTGTTTTTT

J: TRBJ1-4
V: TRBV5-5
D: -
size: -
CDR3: CASSWQGSNEKLFF
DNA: TGTGCCAGCAGCTGGCAGGGGTCTAATGAAAAACTGTTTTTT

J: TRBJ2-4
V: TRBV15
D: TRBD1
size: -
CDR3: CATSRDRGKNIQYF
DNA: TGTGCCACCAGCAGGGACAGGGGAAAAAACATTCAGTACTTC

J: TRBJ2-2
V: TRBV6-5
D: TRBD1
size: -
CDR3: CASSRQGATGELFF
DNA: TGTGCCAGCAGCAGACAGGGGGCCACCGGGGAGCTGTTTTTT

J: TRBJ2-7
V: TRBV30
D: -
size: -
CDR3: CAWTRPSGADYEQYF
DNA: TGTGCCTGGACCCGACCGTCAGGGGCCGACTACGAGCAGTACTTC

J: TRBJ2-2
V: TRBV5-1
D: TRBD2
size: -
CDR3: CASSTGSGRIGELFF
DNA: TGCGCCAGCAGCACAGGGAGCGGGAGAATCGGGGAGCTGTTTTTT

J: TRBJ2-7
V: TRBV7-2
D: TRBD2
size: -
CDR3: CASSLGLVYEQYF
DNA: TGTGCCAGCAGCTTGGGACTAGTATACGAGCAGTACTTC

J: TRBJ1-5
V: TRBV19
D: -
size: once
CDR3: CASTKGRSNQPQHF
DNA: TGTGCCAGTACGAAGGGGCGAAGCAATCAGCCCCAGCATTTT

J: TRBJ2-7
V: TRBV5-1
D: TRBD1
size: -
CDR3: CASSYLGPGTESYEQYF
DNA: TGCGCCAGCAGCTACCTCGGGCCCGGGACAGAATCCTACGAGCAGTACTTC

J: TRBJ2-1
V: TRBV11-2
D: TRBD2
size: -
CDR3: CASSFHKSGGRYNEQFF
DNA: TGTGCCAGCAGCTTCCACAAAAGCGGGGGGCGGTACAATGAGCAGTTCTTC

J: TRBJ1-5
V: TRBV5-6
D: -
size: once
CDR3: CASSSFSNQPQHF
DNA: TGTGCCAGCAGCTCGTTCAGCAATCAGCCCCAGCATTTT

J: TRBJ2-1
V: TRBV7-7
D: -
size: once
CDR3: CASSFGGLHNEQFF
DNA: TGTGCCAGCAGCTTTGGAGGTTTACACAATGAGCAGTTCTTC

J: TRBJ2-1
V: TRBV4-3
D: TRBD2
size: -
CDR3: CASSQTGTSGRNNEQFF
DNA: TGCGCCAGCAGCCAAACCGGGACTAGCGGGAGAAACAATGAGCAGTTCTTC